This T cell receptor beta chain was recorded in a study of cytomegalovirus exposure and HLA in healthy donors. Study observations and caveats: Researchers counted roughly 150 TCR beta chains as cytomegalovirus-associated. Published work reported that the classifier diagnosed cytomegalovirus status with high specificity and sensitivity.

The CDR3 runs to 15 residues. The germline gives CDR1 GTSNPN, CDR2 SVGIG (reference sequence). The V and J ends lost 5 bases and 2 bases respectively, with 16 bases between them. A word on this clone: Its antigen remains unknown.

Although they were nominally healthy when sampled, donors likely had unrecorded immune exposures. The PCR made use of 60 Vbeta and 13 Jbeta primers. As processed by the authors: Later analysis identified roughly 82 million unique TCR beta chains, approximately 11 million shared. The data were produced by immunoSEQ multiplex PCR, yet TCRdb's version contains in-frame clones alone and is incomplete. The V and J calls and the clone size are those of that table, but D and trimming were determined from the DNA. This sample yields 140,000 or so clones, of which about 74% are seen a single time; under 2% belongs to the top ten.

The sample taken for sequencing was PBMCs. The receptor's source is a woman aged 40 to 55 in good health and CMV-seronegative. The V and J genes are TRBV30 and TRBJ1-3; D is possibly TRBD1 (5 bases). In DNA form, the CDR3 reads TGTGCCTGGCGACCTCTGGGGCAGACTGGAAACACCATATATTTT. This encodes CAWRPLGQTGNTIYF.